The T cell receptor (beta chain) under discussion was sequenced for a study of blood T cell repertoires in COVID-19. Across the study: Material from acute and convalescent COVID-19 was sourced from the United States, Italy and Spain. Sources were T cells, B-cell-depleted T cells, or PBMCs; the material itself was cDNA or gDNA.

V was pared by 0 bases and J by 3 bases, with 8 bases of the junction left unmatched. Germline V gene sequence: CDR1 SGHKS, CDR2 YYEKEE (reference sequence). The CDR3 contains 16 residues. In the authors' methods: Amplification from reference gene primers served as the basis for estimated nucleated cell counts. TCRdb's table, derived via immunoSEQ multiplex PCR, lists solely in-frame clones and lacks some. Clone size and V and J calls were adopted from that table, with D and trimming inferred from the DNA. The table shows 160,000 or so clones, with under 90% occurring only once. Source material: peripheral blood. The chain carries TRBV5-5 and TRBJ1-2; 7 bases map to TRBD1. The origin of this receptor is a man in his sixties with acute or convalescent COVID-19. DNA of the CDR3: TGTGCCAGCAGCTTGGCGCCCGACAGGGCCGACTATGGCTACACCTTC. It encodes CASSLAPDRADYGYTF.